The 4 T cell receptor beta chains below all came from one sample that was sequenced in a study of blood T cells in healthy people across ages. A second PCR, run for about 7 to 12 cycles, used a sample-barcoded 5' primer plus a J-beta primer mix. TCRdb fed the 5' RACE reads into MiXCR, producing one record per CDR3 protein. This table has around 1.5 million distinct CDR3 sequences, approximately 38% appearing once. Sample: blood. These receptors all stem from a young woman in good health.

This rearrangement joins TRBV4-1 to TRBJ2-7; 11 nucleotides line up with TRBD1. The germline gives CDR1 MGHRA, CDR2 YSYEKL. CDR3 length: 15 residues. V lost 4 bases and J lost 5; bases outside the gene matches: 7. CDR3 nucleotide sequence: TGCGCCAGCAGCCGTTCCGGGACAGGGGGTAACGAGCAGTACTTC. Translated, it gives CASSRSGTGGNEQYF.

This clonotype has more than one count but fewer than ten. The chain recombines TRBV27 with TRBJ2-1; 8 bases are a match to TRBD2. J was trimmed by 9 bases and V by 5 bases; bases with no gene match: 6. Germline CDR1 reads MNHEY; CDR2 reads SMNVEV (reference sequence). The CDR3 is 13 residues long. The CDR3 here is CASSLSGSFEQFF. The CDR3 nucleotides are TGTGCCAGCAGTCTAAGCGGGAGCTTTGAGCAGTTCTTC.

V is TRBV7-9 and J is TRBJ1-1; D gene ambiguous. CDR1 is SEHNR and CDR2 is FQNEAQ in the germline V gene (reference sequence). The germline V and J ends were trimmed by 5 bases and 4 bases, with 17 bases remaining between them. This CDR3 comprises 15 residues. The CDR3 protein is CASSTSAGIRTEAFF. In nucleotides, the CDR3 is TGTGCCAGCAGCACCTCCGCCGGGATACGCACTGAAGCTTTCTTT. Together with reference TRBV7-9 and TRBJ1-1, the CDR3 gives the full variable domain: DTGVSQNPRHKITKRGQNVTFRCDPISEHNRLYWYRQTLGQGPEFLTYFQNEAQLEKSRLLSDRFSAERPKGSFSTLEIQRTEQGDSAMYLCASSTSAGIRTEAFFGQGTRLTVV.

The V and J genes are TRBV7-3 and TRBJ1-6; D unresolved. This CDR3 spans 12 amino acids. Germline CDR1 reads SGHTA; CDR2 reads FQGTGA. The V and J ends lost 0 bases and 12 bases respectively, with 6 bases between them. The CDR3 nucleotides are TGTGCCAGCAGCTTAACGTTGGGACCCCTCCACTTT. Its translation is CASSLTLGPLHF.